This T cell receptor beta chain stems from a study of radiotherapy plus CTLA-4 blockade in lung cancer. The CDR3 spans 17 residues. With 5 bases clipped from V and 6 bases from J, the junction kept 13 bases outside the gene matches. Germline V gives CDR1 SGHTA, CDR2 FQGTGA. TCRdb keeps only in-frame clones here, not all; method: immunoSEQ multiplex PCR. The sample has 43,000 or so clones; 55% to 80% are singletons. Those with chemo-refractory metastatic non-small-cell lung cancer were treated with focal radiation combined with CTLA-4 blockade using ipilimumab. The rearrangement uses TRBV7-3 and TRBJ2-2; 9 bases map to TRBD1. Sequences were derived from peripheral blood, sampled from a patient treated with radiotherapy plus ipilimumab. The receptor was derived from a human donor with non-small cell lung cancer who had a complete response to radiotherapy plus ipilimumab. The CDR3 DNA reads TGTGCCAGCAGCACTCGTCCCGGGACAGGGTTCGCCGGGGAGCTGTTTTTT. The encoded protein is CASSTRPGTGFAGELFF.